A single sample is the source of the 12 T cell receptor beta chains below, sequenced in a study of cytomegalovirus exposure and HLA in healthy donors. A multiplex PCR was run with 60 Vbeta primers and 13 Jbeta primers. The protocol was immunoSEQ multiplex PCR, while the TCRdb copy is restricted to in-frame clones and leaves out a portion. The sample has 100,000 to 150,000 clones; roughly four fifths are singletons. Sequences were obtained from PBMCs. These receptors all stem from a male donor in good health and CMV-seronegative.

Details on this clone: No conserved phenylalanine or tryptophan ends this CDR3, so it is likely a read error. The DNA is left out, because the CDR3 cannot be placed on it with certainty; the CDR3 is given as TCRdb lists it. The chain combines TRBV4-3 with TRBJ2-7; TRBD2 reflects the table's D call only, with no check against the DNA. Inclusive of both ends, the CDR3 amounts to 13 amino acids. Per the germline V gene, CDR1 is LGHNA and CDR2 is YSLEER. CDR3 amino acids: CASSQDIRGLVWL.

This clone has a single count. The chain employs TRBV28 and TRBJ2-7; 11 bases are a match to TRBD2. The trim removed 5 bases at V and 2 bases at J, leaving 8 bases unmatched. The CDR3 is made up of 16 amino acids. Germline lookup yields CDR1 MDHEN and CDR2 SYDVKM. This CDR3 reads CASSLLLAGAAYEQYF. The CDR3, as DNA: TGTGCCAGCAGTCTCCTACTAGCGGGAGCGGCCTACGAGCAGTACTTC.

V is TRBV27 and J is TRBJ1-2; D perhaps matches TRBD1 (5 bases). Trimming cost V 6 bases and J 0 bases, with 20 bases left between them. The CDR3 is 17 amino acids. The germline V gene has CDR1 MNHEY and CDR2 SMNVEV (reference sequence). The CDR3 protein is CASSLAFGQGANYGYTF. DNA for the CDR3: TGTGCCAGCAGCTTAGCGTTTGGACAAGGAGCTAACTATGGCTACACCTTC.

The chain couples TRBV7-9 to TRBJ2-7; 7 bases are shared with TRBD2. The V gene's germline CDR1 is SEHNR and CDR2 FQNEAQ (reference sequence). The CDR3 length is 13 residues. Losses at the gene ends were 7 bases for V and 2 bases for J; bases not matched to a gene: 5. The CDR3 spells CASNHGGAYEQYF. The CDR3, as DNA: TGTGCCAGCAACCATGGGGGGGCCTACGAGCAGTACTTC.

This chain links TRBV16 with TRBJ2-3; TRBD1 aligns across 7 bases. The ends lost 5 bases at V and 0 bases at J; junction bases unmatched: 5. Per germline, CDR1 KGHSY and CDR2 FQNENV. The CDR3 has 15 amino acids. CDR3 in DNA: TGTGCCAGCAGCGAGGACAGGCCGAGCACAGATACGCAGTATTTT. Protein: CASSEDRPSTDTQYF.

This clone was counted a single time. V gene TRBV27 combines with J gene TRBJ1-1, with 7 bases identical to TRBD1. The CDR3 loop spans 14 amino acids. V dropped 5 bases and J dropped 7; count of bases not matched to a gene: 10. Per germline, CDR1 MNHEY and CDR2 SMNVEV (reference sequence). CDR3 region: CASSPSRDRDEAFF. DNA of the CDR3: TGTGCCAGCAGTCCATCGCGAGACAGGGATGAAGCTTTCTTT.

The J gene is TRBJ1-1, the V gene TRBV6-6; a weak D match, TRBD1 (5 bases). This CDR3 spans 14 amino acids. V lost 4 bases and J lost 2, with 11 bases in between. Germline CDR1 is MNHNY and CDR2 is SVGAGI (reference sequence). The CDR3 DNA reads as TGTGCCAGCAGTTTCGAACAGGTAAACACTGAAGCTTTCTTT. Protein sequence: CASSFEQVNTEAFF.

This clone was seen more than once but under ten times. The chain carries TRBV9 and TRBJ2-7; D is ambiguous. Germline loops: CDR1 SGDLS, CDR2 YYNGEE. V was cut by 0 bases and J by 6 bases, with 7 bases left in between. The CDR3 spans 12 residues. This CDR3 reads CASSVENSEQYF. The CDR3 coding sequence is TGTGCCAGCAGCGTAGAGAACTCCGAGCAGTACTTC.

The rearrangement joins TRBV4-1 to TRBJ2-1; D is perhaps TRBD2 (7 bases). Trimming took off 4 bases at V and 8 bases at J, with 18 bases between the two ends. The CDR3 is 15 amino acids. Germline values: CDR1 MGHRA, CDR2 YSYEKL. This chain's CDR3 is CASSLQEGGTYEQFF. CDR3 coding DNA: TGCGCCAGCAGCCTCCAAGAGGGGGGGACGTATGAGCAGTTCTTC.

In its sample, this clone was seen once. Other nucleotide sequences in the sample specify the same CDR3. The DNA of the CDR3 is TGTGCCAGCTCACCACGGGGCACTAATGAAAAACTGTTTTTT. The encoded protein is CASSPRGTNEKLFF. The gene calls are TRBV18 and TRBJ1-4; D perhaps matches TRBD1 (5 bases). The germline V gene encodes CDR1 KGHSH and CDR2 LQKENI. V was pared by 1 base and J by 2 bases, with 5 bases between. The CDR3 loop spans 14 amino acids.

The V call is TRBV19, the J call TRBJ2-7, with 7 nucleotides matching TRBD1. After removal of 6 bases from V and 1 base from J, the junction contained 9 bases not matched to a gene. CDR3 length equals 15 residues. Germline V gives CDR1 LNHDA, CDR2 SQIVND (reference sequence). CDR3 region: CASRLRTGLSYEQYF. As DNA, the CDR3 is TGTGCCAGTAGGTTGCGGACAGGTTTGTCCTACGAGCAGTACTTC.

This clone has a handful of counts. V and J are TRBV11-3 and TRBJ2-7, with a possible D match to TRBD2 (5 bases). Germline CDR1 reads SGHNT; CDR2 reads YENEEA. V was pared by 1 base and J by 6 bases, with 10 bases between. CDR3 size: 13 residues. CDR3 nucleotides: TGTGCCAGCAGCTTAGGGCGGGTGGGCGAGCAGTACTTC. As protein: CASSLGRVGEQYF. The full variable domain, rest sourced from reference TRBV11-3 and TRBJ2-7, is EAGVVQSPRYKIIEKKQPVAFWCNPISGHNTLYWYLQNLGQGPELLIRYENEEAVDDSQLPKDRFSAERLKGVDSTLKIQPAELGDSAVYLCASSLGRVGEQYFGPGTRLTVT.